Listed here is a single T cell receptor beta chain. This entry is derived from a study of cytomegalovirus exposure and HLA in healthy donors. PCR amplification relied on 60 Vbeta primers (plus 13 Jbeta primers). Produced via immunoSEQ multiplex PCR; TCRdb's table is partial and in-frame only. The sample records 150,000 to 200,000 clones, roughly 74% being singletons. The length of the CDR3 is 16 residues. With V trimmed by 0 bases and J by 9 bases, 8 bases remained unmatched. Germline V gene lookup returns CDR1 LGHNA and CDR2 YSLEER. The clonotype was recovered from a woman aged 40 to 50 in good health and CMV-seropositive. The chain recombines TRBV4-3 with TRBJ2-1; 10 nucleotides agree with TRBD2. Sample: PBMCs. Written as DNA, the CDR3 is TGCGCCAGCAGCCAAGATCTTAGCGGGAGGTCTGGTGAGCAGTTCTTC. This translates into CASSQDLSGRSGEQFF.